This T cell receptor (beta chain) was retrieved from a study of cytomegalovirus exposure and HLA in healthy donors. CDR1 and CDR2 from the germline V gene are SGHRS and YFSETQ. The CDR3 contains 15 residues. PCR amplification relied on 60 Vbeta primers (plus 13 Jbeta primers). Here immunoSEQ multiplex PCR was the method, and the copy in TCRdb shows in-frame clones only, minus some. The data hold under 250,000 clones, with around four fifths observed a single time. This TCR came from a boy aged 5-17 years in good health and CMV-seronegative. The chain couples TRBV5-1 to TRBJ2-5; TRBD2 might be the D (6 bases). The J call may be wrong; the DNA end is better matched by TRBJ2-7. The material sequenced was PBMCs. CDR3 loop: CASSLGAGNSYEQYF. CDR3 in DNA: TGCGCCAGCAGCTTAGGCGCGGGGAACTCCTACGAGCAGTACTTC.